Each of the 14 T cell receptor beta chains below was sequenced from the same sample in a study of follicular helper T cells after annual influenza vaccination. Generated by immunoSEQ multiplex PCR, the TCRdb table keeps only in-frame clones and is missing some. This sample has about 2,300 clones; 65% to 80% occur once, and the top ten carry 6.5% to 9.5%. Documented time point: 2015-2016 season, pre-vaccination. Sequences were derived from CXCR5+ CD38+ circulating T follicular helper cells from blood, sampled on the day of influenza vaccination. The sample's subset: circulating Tfh, non-naive CD4+CXCR5+PD-1+ (ICOS+CD38+ or ICOS-CD38-). The source is an adult who received the influenza vaccine.

CDR3 DNA: TGTGCCAGCAGCTTAGCAGGGAGGGCGAACACTGAAGCTTTCTTT. Its translation: CASSLAGRANTEAFF. The rearrangement links TRBV7-9 to TRBJ1-1; no clear D gene. The CDR3 is 15 amino acids. The V end was cut by 0 bases, the J end by 1 base, with 9 bases between. Per germline, CDR1 SEHNR and CDR2 FQNEAQ (reference sequence).

The V call is TRBV5-4, the J call TRBJ2-5; 8 bases fit TRBD2. V dropped 2 bases and J dropped 5; count of bases not matched to a gene: 5. The CDR3 is made up of 14 amino acids. Per germline, CDR1 SGHNT and CDR2 YYREEE (reference sequence). CDR3 nucleotide sequence: TGTGCCAGCAGCTTTACCGGGGGGGACGAGACCCAGTACTTC. Its protein product is CASSFTGGDETQYF.

The CDR3 bases are TGTGCCAGCAGCCCAGGGGGACATAGCACAGATACGCAGTATTTT. The encoded protein is CASSPGGHSTDTQYF. The V and J genes are TRBV7-9 and TRBJ2-3; 7 nucleotides agree with TRBD1. J was trimmed by 0 bases and V by 5 bases; bases with no gene match: 5. The CDR3 is 15 residues long. The germline CDR1 and CDR2 sequences are SEHNR and FQNEAQ (reference sequence).

Only a few counts were recorded for this clone. The V gene is TRBV4-2, the J gene TRBJ2-4, with 11 bases that match TRBD2. The V gene's germline CDR1 is LGHNA and CDR2 YNFKEQ. J gave up 6 bases and V 2 bases, and 6 bases lay outside the gene matches. This CDR3 spans 16 amino acids. CDR3 in amino acids: CASSQNYGTSGNIQYF. In nucleotides, the CDR3 is TGTGCCAGCAGCCAAAACTACGGGACTAGCGGAAACATTCAGTACTTC.

J is TRBJ1-5 and V is TRBV7-2, with 11 bases that match TRBD1. CDR1 is SGHTA and CDR2 is FQGNSA in the germline V gene. Unmatched junction bases numbered 5, after V lost 4 bases and J lost 6 bases. This CDR3 comprises 15 residues. As DNA, the CDR3 is TGTGCCAGCAGCTCCTCGGACAGGGGGCTTCAGCCCCAGCATTTT. Its protein product is CASSSSDRGLQPQHF.

The V gene is TRBV5-1, the J gene TRBJ2-5; TRBD1 matches 9 bases. The germline gives CDR1 SGHRS, CDR2 YFSETQ. V gave up 4 bases and J gave up 5 bases; unmatched junction bases: 6. This CDR3 has 14 amino acids. In DNA, the CDR3 is TGCGCCAGCAGCCCGGGACAGGGTAGGGAGACCCAGTACTTC. Residues: CASSPGQGRETQYF.

The V call is TRBV5-8, the J call TRBJ2-7, with no clear D. Trimming pared 1 base from V and 2 bases from J, leaving 10 bases between. CDR1 and CDR2 from the germline V gene are SGHTS and YDEGEE. The CDR3 is made up of 14 amino acids. For the CDR3, the DNA is TGTGCCAGCAGCTTGTTGTCCGGTCCCTACGAGCAGTACTTC. Protein sequence: CASSLLSGPYEQYF.

V and J are TRBV28 and TRBJ2-3, with 7 nucleotides matching TRBD1. V was clipped by 2 bases and J by 7 bases; unmatched bases: 6. The length of the CDR3 is 14 residues. Germline CDR1 is MDHEN and CDR2 is SYDVKM. The CDR3 DNA reads as TGTGCCAGCAGTTTACCCGCAGGGGGATATACGCAGTATTTT. Residues: CASSLPAGGYTQYF.

This clone was counted only a few times. The CDR3 nucleotides read TGTGCCACCCGGGACAGGGCAAGCGAGACCCAGTACTTC. It is translated as CATRDRASETQYF. The chain uses TRBV6-1 and TRBJ2-5; 9 positions match TRBD1. The V gene end was trimmed by 10 bases and the J gene end by 5 bases; junction bases not matched to a gene: 8. CDR3 length: 13 residues. In germline, CDR1 is MNHNS, CDR2 SASEGT.

This clone showed up just once. The gene calls are TRBV28 and TRBJ2-3; perhaps TRBD1 as D (9 bases). Trimming shortened V by 5 bases and J by 2 bases, and 29 bases separated the two germline ends. CDR1 and CDR2 (germline): MDHEN, SYDVKM. This CDR3 contains 20 residues. The CDR3: CASSNSGTGLGGGPTDTQYF. DNA of the CDR3: TGTGCCAGCAGTAACTCCGGGACAGGGCTGGGCGGGGGGCCCACAGATACGCAGTATTTT.

The chain joins TRBV4-3 to TRBJ2-2, with 10 bases identical to TRBD2. The CDR3 is 17 amino acids. Germline V gene data show CDR1 as LGHNA and CDR2 as YSLEER. J gave up 4 bases and V 3 bases, and 8 bases lay outside the gene matches. The CDR3 DNA reads TGCGCCAGCAGCCAGTTAGCGGGGGGACACAGCACCGGGGAGCTGTTTTTT. Residues: CASSQLAGGHSTGELFF.

The V gene is TRBV11-2, the J gene TRBJ2-4; perhaps D is TRBD1 or TRBD2 (7 bases each). Trimming cost V 6 bases and J 7 bases, with 13 bases left between them. Germline V gene data show CDR1 as SGHAT and CDR2 as FQNNGV. The CDR3 is 13 amino acids. The CDR3 reads CASSAGGGNIQYF. CDR3 in DNA: TGTGCCAGCAGTGCAGGGGGAGGGAACATTCAGTACTTC.

V usage is TRBV21-1 and J usage is TRBJ2-1; TRBD2, as called in the table, went unchecked against the DNA. TRBV21-1 corresponds to a pseudogene. CDR3 length: 17 residues. The CDR3 DNA is TGTGCCAGCAGCAAACCCTCGGTCTCGGGAGTAGGCCATGAGCAGTTCTTC. This codes for CASSKPSVSGVGHEQFF.

This clone was seen only a few times. This rearrangement joins TRBV9 to TRBJ2-7; tentative D call: TRBD1 (5 bases). The germline V and J ends were trimmed by 4 bases and 0 bases, with 14 bases remaining between them. The CDR3 extends over 15 amino acids. Per the germline V gene, CDR1 is SGDLS and CDR2 is YYNGEE. Written as DNA, the CDR3 is TGTGCCAGCAGCCCCCGGTCAGGGAACTCCTACGAGCAGTACTTC. It is translated as CASSPRSGNSYEQYF.